This T cell receptor beta chain comes out of a study of cytomegalovirus exposure and HLA in healthy donors listed by TCRdb under 2017. For the study in its entirety: An earlier analysis of approximately 640 of the donors reported 250 to 300 Gb of sequence data and around 110 million unique TCR beta sequences from approximately 180 million T cells. An early release covering roughly 600 HLA-typed donors comprised 300 to 350 gigabases of sequencing data and 85 million or so unique TCR sequences. Of the roughly 400 genotyped donors, more than 75% were placed in the genetic ancestry cluster associated with self-reported Caucasian donors. The study aimed to test whether cataloging public T cell receptors could reveal signatures of past pathogen exposure. The study profiled the T cell repertoires of around 700 subjects by immunosequencing and related them to cytomegalovirus serostatus. Besides the first cohort of approximately 670 subjects, a separate validation cohort made up of 95 to 150 different subjects was used. High-throughput TCR immunosequencing, statistical association of individual TCRs with disease status, and machine learning were combined to predict cytomegalovirus infection status. A later analysis re-examined previously published TCR beta repertoires from several hundred donors and added high-resolution HLA genotyping to investigate patterns of TCR occurrence. Rather than using new phenotypic data, the later analysis identified candidate immune exposures from TCR beta sequences and from how often those sequences occurred across donors. An earlier analysis of fewer than 750 of the donors used high-throughput TCR beta sequencing to judge whether each TCR beta V gene segment behaved as functional or pseudogenic. Alongside the repertoire data, information on donor age, sex, ethnicity and CMV serostatus was compiled. A later genetic analysis used genome-wide SNP genotypes for about 60% of the roughly 670 donors, treating that subset as a discovery cohort. Every discovery cohort repertoire had been produced on one sequencing platform. Both class I and class II loci were covered by HLA typing, at four-digit resolution. Typing coverage differed by locus: A, B, C, DRB1 and DQB1 were typed in about 620-630 donors, DQA1 in 500 to 550, DPA1 in around 610, and DPB1 in around 440. Because of strong linkage in the cohort, 5 or 6 DR-DQ haplotypes were treated as single units for association and clustering. On average, over 200,000 unique TCR beta nucleotide sequences were sequenced per donor among 350 to 400 genotyped donors of the cohort, with 15% to 20% of those sequences being non-productive. The investigation overall reported the following: A total of 164 TCR beta chains were listed by the study as associated with cytomegalovirus. In both the original and validation cohorts, the classifier was reported to diagnose cytomegalovirus status with high specificity and sensitivity. Broadly in line with IMGT annotations, most TCR beta V segments showed up in productive rearrangements about 87% or about 30% of the time in an earlier analysis of some 590 of the donors. Because HLA typing was unavailable for some donors at each locus, only the typed subset was used in association tests. A further reported finding was that TCR beta sequences accurately predicted the HLA-A and HLA-B alleles for most subjects in the first cohort. Most TCR sequences were seen in very few donors, while some public TCRs were found in many individuals. Some IMGT-functional V segments, including TRBV6-2 and TRBV6-3, could not be told apart with the 87-base-pair reads, so those segments were excluded. Correlated functional status among segregating V segments might be attributable to linkage disequilibrium, but an unknown experimental factor could not be ruled out. At a false discovery rate of 0.05, a later analysis linked around 15,000 TCR beta sequences to specific HLA alleles. A group of highly shared sequence variants was considered likely to be a technical artifact of the sequencing pipeline. The earlier analysis of a few hundred of the donors excluded some 16 rarely observed V segments, including chromosome 9 orphons, because counts were too low. An association between a missense DCLRE1C variant and V-gene and J-gene trimming of TCR beta chains was found in a later genetic analysis and replicated in an independent cohort. CMV serostatus was the only immune exposure information available for the cohort. Assigning TCR associations to individual alleles was difficult when HLA alleles, especially DR and DQ, strongly co-occurred. A later analysis reported that several top co-occurrence clusters appeared linked to parvovirus B19, influenza, CMV and Epstein-Barr virus. It was suggested by the authors that the approach could potentially be generalized to other disease states and immunological phenotypes. In a later analysis, the rate of TCR association differed among HLA loci, with DRB1 alleles having the most associated TCRs and HLA-C alleles having the fewest. Presence/absence analyses assumed roughly uniform sequencing depth across donors, an assumption that may not hold. Three of the identified cytomegalovirus-associated TCR beta chains were confirmed in vitro to be specific for cytomegalovirus antigens. This cohort had only TCR beta chains sequenced, and the lack of alpha or paired-chain data limited which features could be detected. In a later analysis, HLA-associated TCR beta chains were found to be more clonally expanded and to have lower generation probabilities than equally common non-associated chains. A later genetic analysis reported fewer N-insertions in productive TCRs among donors in an Asian-associated ancestry cluster than the roughly 700-donor mean. According to a later analysis, most CMV-associated TCR beta chains appeared to be HLA-restricted, and the HLA associations seemed to be driven largely by CMV exposure.

In total, approximately 700 healthy bone marrow donors made up the cohort. Cohort members were all nominally healthy when sampled, although unrecorded immune exposures were likely present. The donor tested CMV seronegative, placing the donor among the 300 to 400 seronegative members of the cohort. A peripheral blood sample was collected from each donor, and TCR beta sequencing was performed on peripheral blood mononuclear cells. The Qiagen DNeasy Blood Extraction Kit was used to extract genomic DNA from the blood cell samples. For this clone: What this receptor recognizes is not known. Nothing much larger sits one base from this clone, and base qualities are not available. This specimen includes other DNA sequences encoding the same CDR3.

Library prep was done by the immunoSEQ multiplex PCR assay. For the multiplex PCR, a mixture combining 60 forward primers for TCR Vbeta segments and 13 reverse primers for TCR Jbeta segments was used. The CDR3 region of rearranged TCR beta genes was amplified from genomic DNA with a multiplex PCR assay. The amplified TCR beta libraries were sequenced on the Illumina HiSeq System as 87-base-pair reads. The authors' analysis ran thus. In a later analysis, tens of millions of unique TCR beta chains were counted across the 650 to 700 repertoires, and roughly 11 million of these chains were shared by at least two donors. Raw reads were error-corrected and collapsed into unique sequences by a nearest-neighbor algorithm in which closely related sequences were merged to remove PCR and sequencing errors. Alignment of CDR3 sequences to IMGT reference sequences was used to assign V, D and J gene segments. For a sequence to be retained, a match of at least six nucleotides to both a V gene segment and a J gene segment was required. A rearrangement counted as productive if the CDR3 had no stop codons and remained in frame with V and J, and every other rearrangement counted as non-productive. CDR3 was defined by IMGT convention, running from the second conserved V-encoded cysteine to the conserved J-encoded phenylalanine. Sequences without an unambiguous match to a single V gene segment were excluded from the earlier analysis of about 600 of the donors. In an earlier analysis of 587 of the donors, V segments were called functional above 56.7% productive rearrangements and were called segregating when the between-donor standard deviation exceeded 5%. A statistical classification framework was developed to diagnose cytomegalovirus status using the catalog of TCR beta chain sequences. In a later analysis, TCR nucleotide sequences were compared against IMGT/GENE-DB human TR gene sequences so that V and J genes could be assigned. A later analysis assigned CDR3 sequences and most-parsimonious VDJ recombination scenarios with the TCRdist pipeline. In a later analysis, each TCR beta chain was defined by its CDR3 amino acid sequence together with its V-gene family, and reads lacking a unique V-gene family were excluded. As a way to deal with suspected cross-contamination and a sequencing artifact, a later analysis dropped hundreds of nucleotide sequences that were highly shared and had low generation probability. A later analysis calculated a clonal expansion index for each public chain from normalized within-repertoire ranks of inferred template counts. A later analysis computed generation probabilities with a VDJ recombination model fitted to out-of-frame rearrangements, and checked the results against IGoR. Hypergeometric tests were used in a later analysis to score TCR-TCR, TCR-HLA and TCR-CMV co-occurrence, with a repertoire-size bias correction applied to the TCR pairs. In a later analysis, false discovery rates were estimated by permuting HLA or CMV assignments 20 times. In a later analysis, co-occurring TCRs were grouped with DBSCAN, and TCRdist sequence similarity was added when clustering was performed within HLA-allele-positive subsets. Repertoires with fewer than 30,000 or more than 120,000 public chains were left out of co-occurrence clustering, as were about 5 repertoires with anomalous nucleotide sharing. Not all clones reach the TCRdb copy of this immuneACCESS table, which keeps in-frame sequences only. Checked studies attribute under half of the gap to unresolved V genes and leave the rest unexplained. That table gives V, J and clone size, and the DNA gave D and trimming. This sample is represented by approximately 220,000 clones; more than 80% of them were singletons. In total, the top ten clones hold roughly 3.1% of the sample.

Clipping removes 2 bases from V and 4 bases from J, with 2 as the unmatched junction base count. The CDR3 measures 15 amino acids from cysteine to phenylalanine. Left in the record is the CDR3 DNA by itself, 45 bases read in frame from the first base. The germline V gene (reference sequence) gives CDR1 as LNHNV and CDR2 as YYDKDF. The sample comprised PBMCs. The source of this sequence is a man aged 30-40 years in good health and CMV-seronegative. The chain is assembled from TRBV15 and TRBJ1-6; 7 junctional bases match TRBD1. The nucleotides are TGTGCCACCAGCAGATGGGGACAGTATAATTCACCCCTCCACTTT. It translates to CATSRWGQYNSPLHF.